This T cell receptor beta chain was recovered during a study of blood T cell repertoires in COVID-19 (TCRdb year 2020). About the study as a whole: Samples from collaborators originated in the United States, Italy and Spain and spanned both the acute and convalescent phases of COVID-19. The samples were drawn from two sources: the first 160 participants of the ongoing ImmuneRACE study, and 1,254 subjects contributed by 6 global collaborators. A freely available public database, intended as a resource for researchers studying the immune response to SARS-CoV-2, is where the repertoires were released. Nearly every sample came with metadata listing a de-identified subject ID, COVID-19 status, age in years and sex. The material from the prospective study consisted of cDNA or gDNA derived from T cells, B-cell-depleted T cells, or PBMCs. Where HLA class I and class II types were available, the types were taken from metadata supplied by the sample provider, not from assay-based typing. The dataset comprised deeply sampled blood TCRbeta repertoires from subjects exposed to, actively infected with, or recovered from COVID-19. The paper as a whole reports these results and caveats: The quantity of clinical and demographic metadata differed by source and by participant and was supplied without curation.

Notes on this clone: Its antigen is still unknown. No base-level quality is on record; no much larger clone is a single base apart.

One collaborating source in Seattle enrolled patients while the patients were actively infected and followed the patients over time throughout the course of disease. Collaborating institutions collected whole blood in K2EDTA tubes following their own protocols. For TCRbeta analysis, collaborator samples were shipped as frozen whole blood, as isolated PBMCs, or as DNA extracted from either sample type. V sheds 4 bases and J sheds 10 bases, leaving 20 bases between their ends. Looking up the germline V gene yields CDR1 KGHSH and CDR2 LQKENI. Counted from cysteine to phenylalanine, this CDR3 has 15 amino acids. Only the CDR3 region is kept as DNA, spanning 45 bases read in frame from base 1. The immunoSEQ Assay, a bias-controlled multiplex PCR, was used to amplify TCRbeta CDR3 regions from genomic DNA. The original methods were these. Nucleated cell counts per sample were estimated from amplification of reference gene primers within the assay. To quantify the absolute abundance of each unique TCRbeta CDR3 rearrangement, sequence reads were collapsed and filtered. For each sample, productive Simpson clonality was calculated as the square root of Simpson's diversity index across productive rearrangements. The table was pulled from immuneACCESS by TCRdb, which kept in-frame rearrangements only. Such tables lose some clones; where checked, under half of the loss comes from unresolved V genes, and the rest has no known cause. That table gives V, J and clone size, and the DNA gave D and trimming. Counted in this sample were 45,000 to 65,000 clones; 81% of them appeared once. The ten largest clones capture more than 20% of the sample.

The chain uses TRBV18 and TRBJ2-1; the D gene is perhaps TRBD2, on 6 matching bases. This receptor was identified in a woman older than 75 with COVID-19, enrolled during active disease. Sequencing was carried out using peripheral blood. This receptor carries the CDR3 CASSHISNGRGEQFF. The bases read TGTGCCAGCTCACACATCTCGAACGGGAGAGGAGAGCAGTTCTTC.